This T cell receptor beta chain was recorded in a study of T-cell reconstitution after alpha-beta-depleted transplantation in children. This clonotype was seen ten or more times. Its antigen is unknown. The library targeted TCRbeta and was prepared with unique molecular identifiers. TCRdb reprocessed the PCR reads via MiXCR and lists one record per CDR3 protein. The table has tens of thousands of distinct CDR3 sequences, around 6.3% seen once. The V end was cut by 1 base, the J end by 3 bases, with 13 bases between. The CDR3 loop spans 17 amino acids. Findings of the study overall: Alpha-beta T cells present about two months after transplant were reported to originate from several hundred expanded graft clones. The study traced high day-60 TCRbeta diversity in some patients to surviving recipient T cells and thymic progenitors.

The chain links TRBV12-3 or TRBV12-4 to TRBJ2-6; D is perhaps TRBD1 (5 bases). The sequenced sample was PBMCs, mostly from graft donor cells, obtained 180 days after TCRalphabeta/CD19-depleted stem cell transplant. This sequence was found in a male patient aged 5 to 17 who had a stem cell transplant for acute myeloid leukemia, so the T cells may come from the graft donor. CDR3 in amino acids: CASSLVGRVVGANVLTF. The CDR3 DNA follows: TGTGCCAGCAGTTTAGTGGGCAGGGTGGTTGGGGCCAACGTCCTGACTTTC.